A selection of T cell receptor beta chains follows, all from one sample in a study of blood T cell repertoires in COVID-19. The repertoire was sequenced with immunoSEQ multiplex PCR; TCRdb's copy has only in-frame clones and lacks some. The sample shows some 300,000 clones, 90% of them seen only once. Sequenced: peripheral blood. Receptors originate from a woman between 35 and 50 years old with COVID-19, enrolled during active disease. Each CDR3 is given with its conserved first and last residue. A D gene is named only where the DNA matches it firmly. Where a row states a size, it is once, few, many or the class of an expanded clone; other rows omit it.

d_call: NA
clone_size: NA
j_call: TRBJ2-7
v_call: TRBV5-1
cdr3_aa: CASSLTSSYEQYF
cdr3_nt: TGCGCCAGCAGCTTGACAAGCTCCTACGAGCAGTACTTC

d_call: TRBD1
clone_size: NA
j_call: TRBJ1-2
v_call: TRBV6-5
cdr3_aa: CASSRGQGTGGYTF
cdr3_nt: TGTGCCAGCAGTCGCGGACAGGGAACGGGTGGCTACACCTTC

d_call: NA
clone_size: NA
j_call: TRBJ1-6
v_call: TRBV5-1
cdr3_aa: CASSPSTGSPLHF
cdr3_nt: TGCGCCAGCAGCCCGTCGACAGGCTCACCCCTCCACTTT

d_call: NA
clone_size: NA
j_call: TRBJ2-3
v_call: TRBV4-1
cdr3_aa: CASSPNLNRGDTQYF
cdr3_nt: TGCGCCAGCAGCCCCAATTTAAATAGGGGAGATACGCAGTATTTT

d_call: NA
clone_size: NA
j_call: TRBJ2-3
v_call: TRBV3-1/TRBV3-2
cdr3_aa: CASSQVDRRSTDTQYF
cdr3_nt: TGTGCCAGCAGCCAAGTCGACAGGAGGAGCACAGATACGCAGTATTTT

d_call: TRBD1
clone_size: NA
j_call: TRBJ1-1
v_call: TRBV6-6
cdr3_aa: CASSNRGNTEAFF
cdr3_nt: TGTGCCAGCAGCAACAGGGGTAACACTGAAGCTTTCTTT

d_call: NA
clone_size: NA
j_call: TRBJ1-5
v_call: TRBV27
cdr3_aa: CASSEYRVLQPQHF
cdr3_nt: TGTGCCAGCAGCGAATACAGAGTCTTGCAGCCCCAGCATTTT

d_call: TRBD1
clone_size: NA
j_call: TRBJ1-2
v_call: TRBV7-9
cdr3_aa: CASSLPRTGNYGYTF
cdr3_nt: TGTGCCAGCAGCTTGCCACGGACAGGGAACTATGGCTACACCTTC

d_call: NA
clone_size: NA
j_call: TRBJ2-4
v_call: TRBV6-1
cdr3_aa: CASSDRNIQYF
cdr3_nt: TGTGCCAGCAGTGACAGGAACATTCAGTACTTC

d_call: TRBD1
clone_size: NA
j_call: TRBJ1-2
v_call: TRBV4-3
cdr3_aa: CASSQGTGNYGYTF
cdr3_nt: TGCGCCAGCAGCCAAGGGACAGGGAACTATGGCTACACCTTC

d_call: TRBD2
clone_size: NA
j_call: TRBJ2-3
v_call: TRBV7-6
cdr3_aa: CASSLGTGTTLRADTQYF
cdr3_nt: TGTGCCAGCAGCCTTGGCACCGGGACTACCTTAAGGGCAGATACGCAGTATTTT

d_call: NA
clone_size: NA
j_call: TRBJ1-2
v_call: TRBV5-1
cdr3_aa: CASSLYQLTANYGYTF
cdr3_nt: TGCGCCAGCAGCTTGTACCAACTCACAGCTAACTATGGCTACACCTTC

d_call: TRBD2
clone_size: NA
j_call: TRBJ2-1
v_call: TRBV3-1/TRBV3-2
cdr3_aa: CASSHLRGRGYNEQFF
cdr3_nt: TGTGCCAGCAGCCACTTGCGGGGGAGAGGCTACAATGAGCAGTTCTTC

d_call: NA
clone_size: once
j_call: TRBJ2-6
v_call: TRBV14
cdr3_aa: CASSKQTGANVLTF
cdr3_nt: TGTGCCAGCAGCAAACAAACAGGGGCCAACGTCCTGACTTTC

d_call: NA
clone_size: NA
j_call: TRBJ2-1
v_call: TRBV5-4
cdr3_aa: CASSLLAGPYNEQFF
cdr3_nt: TGTGCCAGCAGCTTGCTTGCGGGCCCCTACAATGAGCAGTTCTTC

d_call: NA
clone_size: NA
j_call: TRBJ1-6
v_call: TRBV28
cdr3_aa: CASSPPGSRNSPLHF
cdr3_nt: TGTGCCAGCAGCCCCCCAGGGTCGCGTAATTCACCCCTCCACTTT

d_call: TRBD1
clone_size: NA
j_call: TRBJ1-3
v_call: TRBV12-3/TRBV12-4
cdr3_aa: CASSLGTGATIYF
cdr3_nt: TGTGCCAGCAGTTTAGGGACAGGTGCCACCATATATTTT

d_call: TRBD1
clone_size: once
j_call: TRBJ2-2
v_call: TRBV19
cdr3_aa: CASSRATGTGNTGELFF
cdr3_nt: TGTGCCAGTAGCCGAGCAACCGGGACAGGGAACACCGGGGAGCTGTTTTTT

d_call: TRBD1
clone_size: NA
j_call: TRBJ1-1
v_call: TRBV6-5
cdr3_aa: CASSYGQGATEAFF
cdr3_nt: TGTGCCAGCAGTTACGGACAGGGGGCAACTGAAGCTTTCTTT

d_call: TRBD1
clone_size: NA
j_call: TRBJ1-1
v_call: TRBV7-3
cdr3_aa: CASSLVGTGPKTEAFF
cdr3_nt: TGTGCCAGCAGCTTGGTAGGGACAGGACCGAAGACTGAAGCTTTCTTT

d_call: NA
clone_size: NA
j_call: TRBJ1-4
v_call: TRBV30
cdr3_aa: CAWSVSSPKLFF
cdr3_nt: TGTGCCTGGAGTGTATCCAGTCCAAAACTGTTTTTT

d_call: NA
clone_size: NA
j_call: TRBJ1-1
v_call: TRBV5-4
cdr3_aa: CASSPVGGEAFF
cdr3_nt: TGTGCCAGCAGCCCGGTCGGAGGGGAAGCTTTCTTT

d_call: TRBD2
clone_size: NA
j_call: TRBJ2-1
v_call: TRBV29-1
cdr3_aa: CSVEKGLAGGPWNEQFF
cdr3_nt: TGCAGCGTTGAAAAGGGACTAGCGGGAGGCCCGTGGAATGAGCAGTTCTTC

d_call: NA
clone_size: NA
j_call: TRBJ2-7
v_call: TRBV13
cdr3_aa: CASSLGRQTTYEQYF
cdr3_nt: TGTGCCAGCAGCTTAGGCCGGCAGACAACCTACGAGCAGTACTTC

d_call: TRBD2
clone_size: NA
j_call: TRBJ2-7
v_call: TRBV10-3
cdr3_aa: CAISARKSGTTPAYEQYF
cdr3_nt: TGTGCCATCAGTGCCCGAAAAAGCGGGACGACCCCTGCCTACGAGCAGTACTTC

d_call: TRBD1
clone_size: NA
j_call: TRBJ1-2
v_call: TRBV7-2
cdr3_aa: CASSLARQGAYGYTF
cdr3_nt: TGTGCCAGCAGCTTAGCCAGACAGGGGGCCTATGGCTACACCTTC

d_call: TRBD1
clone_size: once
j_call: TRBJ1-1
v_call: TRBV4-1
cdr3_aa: CASSQEGTVNTEAFF
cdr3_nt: TGCGCCAGCAGCCAAGAAGGGACAGTGAACACTGAAGCTTTCTTT

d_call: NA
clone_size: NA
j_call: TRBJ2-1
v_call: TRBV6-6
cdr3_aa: CASSYIAPGRNEQFF
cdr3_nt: TGTGCCAGCAGTTACATAGCCCCGGGGAGAAATGAGCAGTTCTTC

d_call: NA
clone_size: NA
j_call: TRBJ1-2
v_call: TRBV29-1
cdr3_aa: CRAQEASYGYTF
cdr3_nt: TGCAGAGCGCAAGAGGCCTCCTATGGCTACACCTTC

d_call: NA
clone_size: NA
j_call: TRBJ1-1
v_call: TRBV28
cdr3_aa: CASGAQPNGEAFF
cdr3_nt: TGTGCCAGCGGGGCCCAGCCGAACGGGGAAGCTTTCTTT

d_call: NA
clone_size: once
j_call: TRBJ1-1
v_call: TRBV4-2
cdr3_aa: CASSQRMLDTEAFF
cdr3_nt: TGTGCCAGCAGCCAACGCATGCTAGACACTGAAGCTTTCTTT

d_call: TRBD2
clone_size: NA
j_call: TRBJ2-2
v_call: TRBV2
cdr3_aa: CASSVREGLARKTGELFF
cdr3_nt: TGTGCCAGCAGCGTACGGGAGGGACTAGCAAGAAAGACCGGGGAGCTGTTTTTT